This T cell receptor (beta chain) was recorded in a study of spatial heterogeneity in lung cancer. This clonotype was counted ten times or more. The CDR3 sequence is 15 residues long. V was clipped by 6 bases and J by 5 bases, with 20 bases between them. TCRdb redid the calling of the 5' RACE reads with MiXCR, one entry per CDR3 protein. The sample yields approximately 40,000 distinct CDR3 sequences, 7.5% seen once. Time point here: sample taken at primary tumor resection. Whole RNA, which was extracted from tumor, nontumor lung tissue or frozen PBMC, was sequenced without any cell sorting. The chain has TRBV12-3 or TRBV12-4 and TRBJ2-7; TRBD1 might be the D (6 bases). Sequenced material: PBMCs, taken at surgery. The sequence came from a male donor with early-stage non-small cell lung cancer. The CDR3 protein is CASSINNNRVDEQYF. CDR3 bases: TGTGCCAGCAGCATCAACAACAACAGGGTCGACGAGCAGTACTTC.